These T cell receptor beta chains were read from a single sample in a study of cytomegalovirus exposure and HLA in healthy donors. Libraries were prepared by immunoSEQ multiplex PCR; TCRdb keeps only in-frame clonotypes and omits some of them. The sample lists 120,000 or so clones, around four fifths seen once, with around 2% in the top ten. Sequenced material: PBMCs. Receptors originate from a man between 35 and 55 years old in good health and CMV-seronegative. The CDR3 runs from the conserved cysteine through the conserved F or W. Expanded clones get a size class; other rows say once, few or many, or leave the size out.

>TRBV9|NA|TRBJ2-1
CASSVATLGSNEQFF
>TRBV6-1|NA|TRBJ2-7
CASSPGLFFSYEQYF
>TRBV7-2|NA|TRBJ2-1
CASSTRQGNPNEQFF
>TRBV7-2|NA|TRBJ1-5
CASSSPNQGGRINQPQHF
>TRBV7-9|NA|TRBJ2-1
CASSPWGHEQFF
>TRBV5-1|NA|TRBJ2-2
CASSLVSGWTGELFF
>TRBV28|NA|TRBJ1-5
CASSSGTGNQPQHF
>TRBV7-2|few|TRBJ1-5
CASSPQGIDQPQHF
>TRBV28|NA|TRBJ1-3
CASSPGRGNTIYF
>TRBV9|NA|TRBJ2-2
CASSPGGGALNTGELFF
>TRBV5-1|once|NA
CASSLGQETGWGYEQYF
>TRBV27|few|TRBJ1-1
CASSGTGGANTEAFF
>TRBV29-1|NA|TRBJ2-1
CSVDLIGQGPNEQFF
>TRBV6-5|few|TRBJ2-1
CASSLSGGYNEQFF
>TRBV4-1|NA|TRBJ2-1
CASSQGTGIWQFF
>TRBV7-9|NA|TRBJ2-7
CASSLGTSGEQYF
>TRBV5-1|NA|TRBJ1-5
CASSLGEATYNQPQHF
>TRBV9|NA|TRBJ2-1
CASSVGDSSYNEQFF
>TRBV29-1|NA|TRBJ2-5
CSVDVQIQETQYF
>TRBV7-9|NA|TRBJ1-1
CSSSKTMLQGIEAFF
>TRBV5-5|NA|TRBJ2-3
CASSSQWAGDTQYF
>TRBV4-3|NA|TRBJ2-7
CASSQDLENEQYF
>TRBV7-2|NA|TRBJ1-5
CASSLGHRVGQPQHF